This T cell receptor (beta chain) comes out of a study of blood T cell repertoires in COVID-19 (dated by TCRdb to the early 2020s). Describing the broader study: The collaborator samples originated in the United States, Italy and Spain and spanned the acute and convalescent phases of COVID-19. The material from the prospective study consisted of cDNA or gDNA derived from T cells, B-cell-depleted T cells, or PBMCs. Subjects who had been exposed to COVID-19, were actively infected with it, or had recovered from it provided the deeply sampled blood TCRbeta repertoires that made up the dataset. The repertoires were released in a freely available public database intended as a resource for research on the immune response to SARS-CoV-2. Samples were obtained from the ongoing ImmuneRACE study (first 160 participants) and from some 1,200 subjects provided by 6 global collaborators. The sample metadata nearly always contained a de-identified subject ID, COVID-19 status, age in years and sex. Where available, HLA class I and class II types were obtained from metadata supplied by the sample provider rather than from assay-based typing. What the authors observed across the whole study: The quantity of clinical and demographic metadata differed by source and by participant and was supplied without curation.

Enrolling through a virtual design, the prospective study's participants ranged in age from about 18 to 89 years and lived across 24 United States geographic areas. In the prospective study, participants were assigned to cohorts based on the clinical history participants reported in a screening survey and a study questionnaire. A participant counted as exposed if, within 2 weeks of entering the study, that participant had been in contact with someone who had a PCR-confirmed or clinician-diagnosed COVID-19 case. In the prospective study, mobile phlebotomists collected whole blood, serum and a nasopharyngeal or oropharyngeal swab from each participant. Prospective study participants could optionally give additional blood draws and questionnaires over an approximately 2-month period. Blood samples from the prospective study were shipped frozen or at room temperature prior to DNA extraction. Notes on this clone: What antigen it recognizes has not been identified. Base qualities are missing; no much larger clone stands one base away.

TCRbeta CDR3 regions were amplified from genomic DNA by means of the immunoSEQ Assay, a bias-controlled multiplex PCR. The original methods were these. The number of nucleated cells in each sample was estimated from the amplification of reference gene primers within the assay. Sequence reads were collapsed and filtered to measure the absolute abundance of every unique TCRbeta CDR3 rearrangement. For each sample, productive Simpson clonality was calculated as the square root of Simpson's diversity index over productive rearrangements. The immuneACCESS repertoire file appears here via TCRdb, limited to in-frame rearrangements. These files lack a portion of the clones; in checked studies, under half of the deficit traces to unresolved V genes, and the cause of the others is not known. V and J calls plus clone size are reproduced from that table; the DNA served to infer D and trimming. In this sample the table shows 300,000 to 400,000 clones, 85% of which occur a single time. Approximately 1.9% of the sample comes from the top ten.

CDR1 SGHNT and CDR2 YYREEE were looked up in the germline V gene (reference sequence). Its CDR3 holds 14 amino acids, cysteine through phenylalanine. Only the CDR3 DNA stays, 42 bases, in frame from base 1. Between the V and J ends, shortened by 0 bases and 2 bases respectively, the junction contains 9 bases. Source material: PBMCs or T cells enriched from blood (not recorded which). The chain couples TRBV5-4 to TRBJ2-7; no D segment can be confidently identified. This TCR was sampled from a young woman who had been exposed to COVID-19. The CDR3 in this case is CASSLESAAYEQYF. Here is the DNA: TGTGCCAGCAGCTTGGAAAGCGCCGCCTACGAGCAGTACTTC.